One sample yielded the 14 T cell receptor beta chains listed below, sequenced in a study of blood T cell repertoires in COVID-19 (dated by TCRdb to 2020 to 2021). The receptor library was made with the immunoSEQ multiplex PCR assay. TCRdb mirrors the immuneACCESS table, restricted to in-frame sequences. Some clones are absent from its copies; in checked studies, under half trace to an unresolved V gene, and the reason for the others is unknown. This sample is represented by around 250,000 clones; approximately 88% of them were singletons. Clones ranked in the top ten supply 2.5% to 3.5% of the sample. Sequencing was performed on PBMCs or T cells enriched from blood (not recorded which). The receptors stem from a woman aged 40 to 50 who had been exposed to COVID-19.

This clone was counted only a few times. A read error may produce the germline difference seen at one junction end. V and J are TRBV7-7 and TRBJ2-3, with 11 bases aligning to TRBD2. The CDR3 sequence is 20 residues long. CDR1 is SSHAT, CDR2 FNYEAQ, per germline (reference sequence). The CDR3 here is CASSLAASGRILTSTDTQYF. CDR3 DNA sequence: TGTGCTAGCAGCTTAGCCGCTAGCGGGAGGATCCTTACTAGCACAGATACGCAGTATTTT.

The V call is TRBV11-3, the J call TRBJ1-1; tentative D call: TRBD1 (6 bases). V was shortened by 6 bases and J by 3 bases, with 17 bases between the two germline ends. The CDR3 covers 15 residues. Per the germline V gene, CDR1 is SGHNT and CDR2 is YENEEA. The CDR3 DNA follows: TGTGCCAGCAGACTACCGGGACACCCTTACACTGAAGCTTTCTTT. Translation gives CASRLPGHPYTEAFF. Variable domain in full (rest from reference TRBV11-3 and TRBJ1-1): EAGVVQSPRYKIIEKKQPVAFWCNPISGHNTLYWYLQNLGQGPELLIRYENEEAVDDSQLPKDRFSAERLKGVDSTLKIQPAELGDSAVYLCASRLPGHPYTEAFFGQGTRLTVV.

The chain combines TRBV7-9 with TRBJ1-5; D is possibly TRBD1 (5 bases). This CDR3 is built from 14 residues. Looked up from germline, CDR1 is SEHNR and CDR2 is FQNEAQ (reference sequence). Trimming removed 1 base at V and 9 bases at J, with 13 bases between. The CDR3 loop is CASSLEGFNRPQHF. In DNA form, the CDR3 reads TGTGCCAGCAGCTTAGAGGGGTTCAACAGGCCCCAGCATTTT.

The V and J genes are TRBV30 and TRBJ1-6, with D tentatively TRBD1 (6 bases). The V and J ends lost 3 bases and 9 bases respectively, with 15 bases between them. Germline CDR1 and CDR2: GTSNPN and SVGIG (reference sequence). The CDR3 is 14 amino acids. DNA for the CDR3: TGTGCCTGGAGGGAACAGGGTGGAAGTTCACCCCTCCACTTT. It encodes CAWREQGGSSPLHF. Based on the CDR3 plus reference TRBV30 and TRBJ1-6, the full variable domain is SQTIHQWPATLVQPVGSPLSLECTVEGTSNPNLYWYRQAAGRGLQLLFYSVGIGQISSEVPQNLSASRPQDRQFILSSKKLLLSDSGFYLCAWREQGGSSPLHFGNGTRLTVT.

This rearrangement joins TRBV7-9 to TRBJ2-5, with TRBD1 matching 9 bases. In germline, CDR1 is SEHNR, CDR2 FQNEAQ (reference sequence). CDR3 length: 15 residues. The V and J ends lost 5 bases and 5 bases, in that order; junction bases with no gene match: 9. CDR3 protein: CASSPPGQGRETQYF. DNA for the CDR3: TGTGCCAGCAGCCCGCCTGGACAGGGGAGGGAGACCCAGTACTTC.

As DNA, the CDR3 is TGCGCCAGCAGCTTGGGAGACAGGGGAAGAAGCTATGGCTACACCTTC. It translates to CASSLGDRGRSYGYTF. The chain couples TRBV5-1 to TRBJ1-2; 8 positions agree with TRBD1. The germline V gene has CDR1 SGHRS and CDR2 YFSETQ. This CDR3 is 16 amino acids long. Trimming at V came to 0 bases and at J to 4 bases, leaving 8 bases not matched to a gene.

This clone was detected once. The chain has TRBV7-9 and TRBJ1-1; a weak D match, TRBD1 (5 bases). The CDR3 totals 14 residues. The ends were cut back, 8 bases at V and 1 base at J, with 14 bases in the middle. Germline-derived CDR1 and CDR2 are SEHNR and FQNEAQ (reference sequence). CDR3 amino acids: CASVAGLKNTEAFF. The CDR3 nucleotides read TGTGCCAGCGTCGCAGGGCTAAAGAACACTGAAGCTTTCTTT.

This clone has a handful of counts. This rearrangement joins TRBV9 to TRBJ2-3, with D uncertain. Trimming took off 0 bases at V and 2 bases at J, with 10 bases between the two ends. The CDR3 is 15 residues long. Looked up from germline, CDR1 is SGDLS and CDR2 is YYNGEE. CDR3 bases: TGTGCCAGCAGCGTAGCTAGATCCACCACAGATACGCAGTATTTT. Translating gives CASSVARSTTDTQYF.

Comments on this clone: An end of the junction differs from the germline gene, which may be a read error. V usage is TRBV13 and J usage is TRBJ2-3; D unresolved. Germline loops: CDR1 PRHDT, CDR2 FYEKMQ (reference sequence). The CDR3 covers 13 residues. CDR3 sequence: CASTLINTDTQYF. The CDR3 DNA reads TGTGCCAGCACCTTAATCAACACAGATACGCAGTATTTT.

This clone was picked up one time. This rearrangement joins TRBV7-9 to TRBJ1-2; D call uncertain. Trimming stripped 4 bases from V and 8 bases from J, with 8 bases between. The germline V gene has CDR1 SEHNR and CDR2 FQNEAQ (reference sequence). The CDR3 consists of 11 residues. DNA for the CDR3: TGTGCCAGCAGCTCCGGGGAAGGCTACACCTTC. It is translated as CASSSGEGYTF.

This sequence joins TRBV7-9 and TRBJ1-1, with 10 bases that match TRBD1. V lost 4 bases and J lost 3; bases outside the gene matches: 5. Germline lookup yields CDR1 SEHNR and CDR2 FQNEAQ (reference sequence). The CDR3 is made up of 15 amino acids. The CDR3 DNA reads as TGTGCCAGCAGCTACGGAGGACAGGGGGACACTGAAGCTTTCTTT. This codes for CASSYGGQGDTEAFF.

The chain employs TRBV29-1 and TRBJ1-2, with a weak D call TRBD1 (5 bases). There are 17 residues in the CDR3. Germline-derived CDR1 and CDR2 are SQVTM and ANQGSEA. The V end lost 5 bases, the J end lost 1 base, and 23 bases lay between the germline ends. The CDR3 nucleotides read TGCAGCGTTCTCGGCCGGCAGGGCCCTCTCCTTAACTATGGCTACACCTTC. Translating it yields CSVLGRQGPLLNYGYTF.

This clone came up once. V is TRBV4-3 and J is TRBJ2-3, with 9 bases that match TRBD2. CDR3 length: 15 amino acids. The germline gives CDR1 LGHNA, CDR2 YSLEER. Trimming cost V 3 bases and J 4 bases; bases outside gene matches: 5. The CDR3 bases are TGCGCCAGCAGCCACGCGGGGGGGCCTGCAGATACGCAGTATTTT. It codes for CASSHAGGPADTQYF.

In DNA, the CDR3 is TGTGCCAGCAGTGATTCAGGGGCTCACCATACGCAGTATTTT. Protein: CASSDSGAHHTQYF. The chain employs TRBV25-1 and TRBJ2-3; D is possibly TRBD1 (6 bases). CDR3 length: 14 amino acids. Between the trimmed V and J ends, which lost 3 bases and 7 bases, there was a span of 14 bases. Germline V gene data show CDR1 as MGHDK and CDR2 as SYGVNS.